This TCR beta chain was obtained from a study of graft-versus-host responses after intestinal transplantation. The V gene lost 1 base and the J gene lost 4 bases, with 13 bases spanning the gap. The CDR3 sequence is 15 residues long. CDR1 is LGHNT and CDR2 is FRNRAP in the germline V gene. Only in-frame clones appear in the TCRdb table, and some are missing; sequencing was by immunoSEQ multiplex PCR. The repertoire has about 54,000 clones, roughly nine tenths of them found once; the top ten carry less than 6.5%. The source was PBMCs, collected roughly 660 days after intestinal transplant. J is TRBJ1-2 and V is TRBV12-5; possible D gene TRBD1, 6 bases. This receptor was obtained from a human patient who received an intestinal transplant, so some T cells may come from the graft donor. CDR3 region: CASGLGTTGPYGYTF. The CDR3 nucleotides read TGTGCTAGTGGTTTGGGAACTACAGGGCCCTATGGCTACACCTTC.